This TCR beta chain came from a study of early T cells in non-severe SARS-CoV-2 infection (dated by TCRdb to the early 2020s). General notes on the study: Because TCR sequencing relied on bulk RNA taken from unsorted whole blood, pairing of alpha and beta chains was not possible. What the authors observed across the whole study: VDJdb matching was skewed toward anti-spike CD8 responses and likely underestimated virus-specific expansions by missing private and CD4 specificities.

This clonotype turned up a few times. Its antigen remains undetermined. No base qualities exist here, and no much larger clone lies one base off it. Compared with germline, V lacks 8 bases and J lacks 2 bases; bases without a gene match: 10. Reading from cysteine to phenylalanine, the CDR3 counts 14 amino acids. Only CDR3 DNA is held: 42 bases, read in frame from base 1. CDR1 and CDR2 were assigned from the germline V gene as SQVTM and ANQGSEA. Receptor amplification or capture employed 5' RACE. These reads were obtained on a NextSeq 500. In the TCR library protocol, unique molecular identifiers were attached to individual cDNA molecules to correct for PCR bias and sequencing error. Sequencing covered both TCR alpha and beta chains, and within each sample the abundances of alpha and beta sequences were tightly co-correlated. Per the source publication's procedure: Decombinator V4 was used to perform V gene, J gene and CDR3 annotation of TCR sequences. TCRs were defined as expanded if a significant change between any two time points was detected under a Poisson model with p below 0.0001. Abundances of TCRs were expressed as counts per million after normalisation to the total number of TCRs sequenced in each sample. TRAV1-2 paired with TRAJ12, TRAJ20 or TRAJ33 defined MAIT TCRs, while TRAV10 paired with TRAJ18 defined iNKT TCRs. VDJdb, accessed 1 November 2021, was searched for CMV, EBV and SARS-CoV-2 annotated TCRs, with TCRs annotated for multiple antigens excluded. TCRdb passed the public sequencing reads through fastp at Q25 and MiXCR, retaining productive beta sequences. For every CDR3 protein sequence, its rows merge into one entry that carries the most common genes and DNA. TCRdb's processing, not the study's, gives the V and J calls here. For this sample the table gives 60,000 to 65,000 distinct CDR3 sequences, of which under 15% were detected only once. The top ten constitute around 4.5% of the sample.

Set within a cohort of healthcare workers in London, UK, this nested case-control study involved weekly PCR testing of nasopharyngeal swabs along with blood sampling. Healthcare workers were recruited between 23 and 31 March 2020, during the week of the UK lockdown, and were followed weekly for up to roughly 15 weeks. The material sequenced was whole blood. The rearrangement joined TRBV29-1 to TRBJ2-7, and TRBD2 aligns with 9 junction nucleotides. The TCR sequence derives from an adult who was a healthcare worker with PCR-confirmed SARS-CoV-2 infection or an uninfected control (not recorded which). The CDR3: CSPRKREDAYEQYF. The DNA sequence is as follows: TGCAGCCCGAGAAAGCGGGAGGACGCCTACGAGCAGTACTTC.